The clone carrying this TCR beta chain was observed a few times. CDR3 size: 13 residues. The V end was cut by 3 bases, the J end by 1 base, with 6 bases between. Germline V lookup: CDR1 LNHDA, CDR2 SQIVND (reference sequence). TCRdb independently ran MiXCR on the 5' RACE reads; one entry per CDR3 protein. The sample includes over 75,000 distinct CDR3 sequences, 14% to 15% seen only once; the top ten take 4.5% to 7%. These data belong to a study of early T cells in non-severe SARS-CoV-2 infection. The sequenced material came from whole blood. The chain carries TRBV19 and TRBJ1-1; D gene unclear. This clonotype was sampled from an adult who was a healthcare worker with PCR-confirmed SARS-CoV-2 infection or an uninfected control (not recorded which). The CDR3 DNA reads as TGTGCCAGTAGTATTGGAGGGAACACTGAAGCTTTCTTT. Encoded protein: CASSIGGNTEAFF.